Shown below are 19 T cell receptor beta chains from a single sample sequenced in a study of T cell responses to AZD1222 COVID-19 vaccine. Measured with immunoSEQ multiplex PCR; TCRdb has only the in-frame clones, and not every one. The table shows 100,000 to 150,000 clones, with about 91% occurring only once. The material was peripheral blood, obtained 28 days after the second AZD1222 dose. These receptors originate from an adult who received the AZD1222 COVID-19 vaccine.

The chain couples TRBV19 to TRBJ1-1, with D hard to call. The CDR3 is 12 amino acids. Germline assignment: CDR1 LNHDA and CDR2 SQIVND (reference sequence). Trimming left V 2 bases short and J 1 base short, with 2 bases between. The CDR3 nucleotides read TGTGCCAGTAGTATATGGAACACTGAAGCTTTCTTT. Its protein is CASSIWNTEAFF. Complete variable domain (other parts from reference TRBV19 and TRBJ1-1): DGGITQSPKYLFRKEGQNVTLSCEQNLNHDAMYWYRQDPGQGLRLIYYSQIVNDFQKGDIAEGYSVSREKKESFPLTVTSAQKNPTAFYLCASSIWNTEAFFGQGTRLTVV.

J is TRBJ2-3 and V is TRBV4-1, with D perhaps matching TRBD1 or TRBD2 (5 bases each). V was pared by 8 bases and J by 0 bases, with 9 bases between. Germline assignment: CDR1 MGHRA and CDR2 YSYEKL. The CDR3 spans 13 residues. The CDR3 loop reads CASGDLSTDTQYF. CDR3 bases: TGCGCCAGCGGGGACCTTAGCACAGATACGCAGTATTTT.

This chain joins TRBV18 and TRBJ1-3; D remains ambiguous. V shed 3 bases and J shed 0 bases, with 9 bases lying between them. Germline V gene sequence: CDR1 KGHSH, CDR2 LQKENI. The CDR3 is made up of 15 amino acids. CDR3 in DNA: TGTGCCAGCTCACCGGACCGAAACTCTGGAAACACCATATATTTT. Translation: CASSPDRNSGNTIYF. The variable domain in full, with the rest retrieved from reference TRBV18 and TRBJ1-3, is NAGVMQNPRHLVRRRGQEARLRCSPMKGHSHVYWYRQLPEEGLKFMVYLQKENIIDESGMPKERFSAEFPKEGPSILRIQQVVRGDSAAYFCASSPDRNSGNTIYFGEGSWLTVV.

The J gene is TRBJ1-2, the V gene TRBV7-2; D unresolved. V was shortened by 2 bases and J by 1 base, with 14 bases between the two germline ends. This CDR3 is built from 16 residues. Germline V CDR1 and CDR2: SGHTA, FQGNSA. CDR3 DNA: TGTGCCAGCAGCTTAAACTTTTACACCCATAACTATGGCTACACCTTC. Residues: CASSLNFYTHNYGYTF.

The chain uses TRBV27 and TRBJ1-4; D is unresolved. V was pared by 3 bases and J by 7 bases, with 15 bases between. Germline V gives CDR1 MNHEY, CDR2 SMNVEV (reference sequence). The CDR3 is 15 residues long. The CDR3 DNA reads TGTGCCAGCAGTTTTGTCAAATACATAAGTGAAAAACTGTTTTTT. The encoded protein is CASSFVKYISEKLFF.

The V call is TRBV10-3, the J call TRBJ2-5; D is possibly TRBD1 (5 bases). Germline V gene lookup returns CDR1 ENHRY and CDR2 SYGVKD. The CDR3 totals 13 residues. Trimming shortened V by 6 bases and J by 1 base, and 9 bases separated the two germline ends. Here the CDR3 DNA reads TGTGCCATCAGCGGACACACCCAAGAGACCCAGTACTTC. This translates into CAISGHTQETQYF.

CDR3 in amino acids: CASSLVRDYPYNEQFF. CDR3 DNA sequence: TGTGCCAGCAGCTTAGTACGGGACTATCCGTACAATGAGCAGTTCTTC. This rearrangement joins TRBV7-2 to TRBJ2-1; TRBD2 aligns across 7 bases. V shed 1 base and J 4 bases; nucleotides not matched to a gene: 7. Germline CDR1 and CDR2: SGHTA and FQGNSA. The CDR3 has 16 residues.

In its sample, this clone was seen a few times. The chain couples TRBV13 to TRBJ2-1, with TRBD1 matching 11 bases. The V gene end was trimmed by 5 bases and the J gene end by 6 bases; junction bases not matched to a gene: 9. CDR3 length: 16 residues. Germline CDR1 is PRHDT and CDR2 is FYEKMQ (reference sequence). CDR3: CASSRPAGTGGNEQFF. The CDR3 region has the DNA TGTGCCAGCAGCCGCCCTGCCGGGACAGGGGGCAATGAGCAGTTCTTC. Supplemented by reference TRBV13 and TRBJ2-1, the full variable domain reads AAGVIQSPRHLIKEKRETATLKCYPIPRHDTVYWYQQGPGQDPQFLISFYEKMQSDKGSIPDRFSAQQFSDYHSELNMSSLELGDSALYFCASSRPAGTGGNEQFFGPGTRLTVL.

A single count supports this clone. CDR3 protein: CASGTGTGPGNTIYF. The CDR3 coding sequence is TGCGCCAGCGGGACCGGGACAGGGCCGGGAAACACCATATATTTT. The V call is TRBV4-1, the J call TRBJ1-3; 9 bases are a match to TRBD1. V lost 8 bases, J lost 4 bases, and 9 bases stayed unmatched. Germline V gives CDR1 MGHRA, CDR2 YSYEKL. The CDR3 extends over 15 amino acids.

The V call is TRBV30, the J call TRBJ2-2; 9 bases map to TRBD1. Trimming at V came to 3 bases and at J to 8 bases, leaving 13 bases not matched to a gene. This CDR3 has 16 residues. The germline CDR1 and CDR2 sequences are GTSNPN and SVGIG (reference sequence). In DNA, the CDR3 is TGTGCCTGGAGAGGGGGTGGAACAGGGGGCTCTGGGGAGCTGTTTTTT. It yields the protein CAWRGGGTGGSGELFF.

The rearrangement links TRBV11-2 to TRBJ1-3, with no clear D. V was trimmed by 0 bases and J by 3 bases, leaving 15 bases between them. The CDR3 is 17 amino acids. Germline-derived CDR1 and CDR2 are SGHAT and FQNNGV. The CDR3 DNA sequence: TGTGCCAGCAGCTTAGAGAGGCGCAGATTACTTGGAAACACCATATATTTT. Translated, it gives CASSLERRRLLGNTIYF. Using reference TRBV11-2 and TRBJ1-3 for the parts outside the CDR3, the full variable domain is EAGVAQSPRYKIIEKRQSVAFWCNPISGHATLYWYQQILGQGPKLLIQFQNNGVVDDSQLPKDRFSAERLKGVDSTLKIQPAKLEDSAVYLCASSLERRRLLGNTIYFGEGSWLTVV.

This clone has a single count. The CDR3 DNA follows: TGTGCCAGCAGCCCCCCCGGGAGGGCCTACGAGCAGTACGTC. Residues: CASSPPGRAYEQYV. The rearrangement links TRBV13 to TRBJ2-7, with TRBD2 identical over 8 bases. The CDR3 has 14 residues. Germline V lookup: CDR1 PRHDT, CDR2 FYEKMQ (reference sequence). Unmatched junction bases numbered 5, after V lost 5 bases and J lost 2 bases.

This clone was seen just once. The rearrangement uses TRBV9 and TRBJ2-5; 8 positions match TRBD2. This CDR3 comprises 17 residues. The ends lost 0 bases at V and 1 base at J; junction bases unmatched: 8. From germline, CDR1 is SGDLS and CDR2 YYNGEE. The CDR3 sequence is CASSVGALAGTQETQYF. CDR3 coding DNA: TGTGCCAGCAGCGTAGGTGCGCTAGCGGGCACCCAAGAGACCCAGTACTTC.

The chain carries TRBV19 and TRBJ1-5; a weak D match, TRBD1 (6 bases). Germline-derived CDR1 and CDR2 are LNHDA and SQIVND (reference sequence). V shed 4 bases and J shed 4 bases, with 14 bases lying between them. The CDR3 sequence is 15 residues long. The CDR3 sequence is CASSSTGLLNQPQHF. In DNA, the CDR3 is TGTGCCAGTAGTAGCACAGGGTTACTGAATCAGCCCCAGCATTTT.

DNA for the CDR3: TGTGCCAGCAGCTTAGGGTTTGGGAACACTGAAGCTTTCTTT. Translation: CASSLGFGNTEAFF. The J gene is TRBJ1-1, the V gene TRBV7-2; D is ambiguous. CDR1 and CDR2 (germline): SGHTA, FQGNSA. This CDR3 contains 14 residues. Trimming cost V 1 base and J 1 base, with 7 bases left between them.

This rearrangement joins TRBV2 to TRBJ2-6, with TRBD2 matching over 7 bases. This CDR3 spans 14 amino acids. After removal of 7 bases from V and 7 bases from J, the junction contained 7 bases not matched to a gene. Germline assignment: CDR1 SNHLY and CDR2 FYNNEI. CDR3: CASTGGSQANVLTF. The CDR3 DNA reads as TGTGCCAGCACCGGCGGGAGTCAAGCCAACGTCCTGACTTTC.

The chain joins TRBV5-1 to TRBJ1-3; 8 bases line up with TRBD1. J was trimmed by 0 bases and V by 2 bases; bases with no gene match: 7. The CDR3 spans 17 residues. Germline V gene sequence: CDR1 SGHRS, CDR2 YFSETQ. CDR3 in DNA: TGCGCCAGCAGCTTAACCGGGACAGGCGCCTCTGGAAACACCATATATTTT. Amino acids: CASSLTGTGASGNTIYF.

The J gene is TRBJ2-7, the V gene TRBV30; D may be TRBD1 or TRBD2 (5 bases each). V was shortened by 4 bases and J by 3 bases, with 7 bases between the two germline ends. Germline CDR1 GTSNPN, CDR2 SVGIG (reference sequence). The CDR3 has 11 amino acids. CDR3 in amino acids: CAWTGSYEQYF. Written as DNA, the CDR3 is TGTGCCTGGACAGGGAGCTACGAGCAGTACTTC.

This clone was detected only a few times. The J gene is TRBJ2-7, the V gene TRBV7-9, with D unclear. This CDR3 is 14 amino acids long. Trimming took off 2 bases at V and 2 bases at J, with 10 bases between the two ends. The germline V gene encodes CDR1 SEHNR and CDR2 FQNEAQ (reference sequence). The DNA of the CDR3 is TGTGCCAGCAGCTTATCAGCAGGAACCTACGAGCAGTACTTC. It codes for CASSLSAGTYEQYF.